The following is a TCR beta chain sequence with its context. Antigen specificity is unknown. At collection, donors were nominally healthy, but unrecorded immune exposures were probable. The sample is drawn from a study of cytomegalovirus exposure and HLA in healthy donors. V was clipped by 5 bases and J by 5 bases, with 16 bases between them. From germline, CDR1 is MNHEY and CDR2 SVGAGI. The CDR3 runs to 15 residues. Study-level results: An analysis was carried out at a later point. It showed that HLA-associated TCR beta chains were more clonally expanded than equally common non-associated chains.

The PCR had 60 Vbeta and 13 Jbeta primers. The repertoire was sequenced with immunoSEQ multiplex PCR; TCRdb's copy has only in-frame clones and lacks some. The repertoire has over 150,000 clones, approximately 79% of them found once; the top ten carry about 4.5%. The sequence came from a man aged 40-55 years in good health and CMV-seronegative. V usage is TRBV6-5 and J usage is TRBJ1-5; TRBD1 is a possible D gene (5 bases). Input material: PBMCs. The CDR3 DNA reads TGTGCCAGCAGTCAGCGTGGCAGGGTGGATCAGCCCCAGCATTTT. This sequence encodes CASSQRGRVDQPQHF.